This T cell receptor beta chain derives from a study of blood T cells in healthy people across ages. Broader study findings: Long-lived donors had more naive CD4+ cells and higher diversity than aged donors. While age rose, TCR beta diversity per million T cells dropped in a roughly linear way.

There are a few counts of this clonotype. Its antigen is not identified. Trimming took 1 base from V and 4 from J; bases not matched to a gene: 6. Germline V gene data show CDR1 as SGDLS and CDR2 as YYNGEE. The CDR3 is 15 amino acids. The donors, healthy Caucasians from Russia, were aged about 6 to 100. A second PCR of about 6 to 12 cycles used a sample-barcoded 5' primer and a J-beta primer mix. Using its own MiXCR run on the 5' RACE reads, TCRdb lists one record per CDR3 protein. The sample consists of more than 550,000 distinct CDR3 sequences, 22% of them appearing once. The rearrangement uses TRBV9 and TRBJ2-5; 8 positions agree with TRBD2. The specimen was blood. The source is a man between 70 and 80 years old in good health. Here the CDR3 DNA reads TGTGCCAGCAGCGTAAGCGGGGGATATTTAGAGACCCAGTACTTC. This translates into CASSVSGGYLETQYF.